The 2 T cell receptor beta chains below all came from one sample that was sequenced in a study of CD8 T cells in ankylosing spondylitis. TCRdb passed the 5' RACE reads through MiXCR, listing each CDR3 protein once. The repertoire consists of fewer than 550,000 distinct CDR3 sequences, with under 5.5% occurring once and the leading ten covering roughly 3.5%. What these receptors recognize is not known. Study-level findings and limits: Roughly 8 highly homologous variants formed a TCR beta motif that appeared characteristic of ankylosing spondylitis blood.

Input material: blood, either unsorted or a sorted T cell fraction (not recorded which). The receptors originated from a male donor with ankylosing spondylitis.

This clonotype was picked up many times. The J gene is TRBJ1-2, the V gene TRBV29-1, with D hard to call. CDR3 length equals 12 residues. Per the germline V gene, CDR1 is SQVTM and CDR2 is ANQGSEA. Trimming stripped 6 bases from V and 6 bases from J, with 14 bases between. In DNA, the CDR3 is TGCAGCGTGGTCGGGAATCGGGATGGCTACACCTTC. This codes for CSVVGNRDGYTF.

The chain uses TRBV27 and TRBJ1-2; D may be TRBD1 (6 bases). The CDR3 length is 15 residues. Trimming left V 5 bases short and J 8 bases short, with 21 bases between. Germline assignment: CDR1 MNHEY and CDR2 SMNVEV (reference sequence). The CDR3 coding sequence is TGTGCCAGCAGTGTTCCGGGACAAGGACAAAGGGGCTACACCTTC. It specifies CASSVPGQGQRGYTF.